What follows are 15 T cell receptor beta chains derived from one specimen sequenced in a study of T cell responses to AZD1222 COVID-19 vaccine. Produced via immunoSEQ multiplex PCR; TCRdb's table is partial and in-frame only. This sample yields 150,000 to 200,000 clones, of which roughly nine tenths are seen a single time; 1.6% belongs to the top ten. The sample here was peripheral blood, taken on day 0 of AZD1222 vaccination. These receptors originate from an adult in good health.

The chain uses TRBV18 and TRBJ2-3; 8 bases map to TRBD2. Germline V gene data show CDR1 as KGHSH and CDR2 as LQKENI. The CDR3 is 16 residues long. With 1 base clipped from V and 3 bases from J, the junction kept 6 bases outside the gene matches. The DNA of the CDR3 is TGTGCCAGCTCACCACGAGTCGGGGGGGGGACAGATACGCAGTATTTT. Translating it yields CASSPRVGGGTDTQYF.

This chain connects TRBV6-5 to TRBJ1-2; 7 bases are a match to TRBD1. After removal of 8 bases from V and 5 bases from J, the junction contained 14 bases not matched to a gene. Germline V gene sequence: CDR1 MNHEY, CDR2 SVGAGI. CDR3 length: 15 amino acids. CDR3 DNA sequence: TGTGCCAGCCAGAAAGAAACAGGGGTGGGGTATGGCTACACCTTC. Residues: CASQKETGVGYGYTF.

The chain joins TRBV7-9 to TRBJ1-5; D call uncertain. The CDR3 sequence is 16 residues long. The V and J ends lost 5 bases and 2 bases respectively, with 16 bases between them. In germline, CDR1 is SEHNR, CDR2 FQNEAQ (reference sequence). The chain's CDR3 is CASSASWGSGNQPQHF. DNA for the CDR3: TGTGCCAGCAGCGCGTCATGGGGTTCGGGCAATCAGCCCCAGCATTTT.

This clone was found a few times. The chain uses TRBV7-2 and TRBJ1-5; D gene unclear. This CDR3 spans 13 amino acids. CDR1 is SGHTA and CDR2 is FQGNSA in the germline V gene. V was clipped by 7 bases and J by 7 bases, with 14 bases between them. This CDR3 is CASTSGREQPQHF. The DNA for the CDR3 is TGTGCCAGCACCTCCGGAAGGGAACAGCCCCAGCATTTT.

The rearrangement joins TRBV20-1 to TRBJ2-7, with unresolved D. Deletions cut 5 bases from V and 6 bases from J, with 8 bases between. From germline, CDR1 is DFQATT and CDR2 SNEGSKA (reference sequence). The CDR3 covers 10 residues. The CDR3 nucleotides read TGCAGTGCTTCGTTTTCCGAGCAGTACTTC. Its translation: CSASFSEQYF.

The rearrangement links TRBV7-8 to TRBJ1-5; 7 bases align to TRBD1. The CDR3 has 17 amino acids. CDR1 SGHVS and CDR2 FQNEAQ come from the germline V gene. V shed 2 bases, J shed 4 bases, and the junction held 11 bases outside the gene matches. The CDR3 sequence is CASSLFPTGEENQPQHF. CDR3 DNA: TGTGCCAGCAGCTTATTCCCCACAGGGGAAGAGAATCAGCCCCAGCATTTT.

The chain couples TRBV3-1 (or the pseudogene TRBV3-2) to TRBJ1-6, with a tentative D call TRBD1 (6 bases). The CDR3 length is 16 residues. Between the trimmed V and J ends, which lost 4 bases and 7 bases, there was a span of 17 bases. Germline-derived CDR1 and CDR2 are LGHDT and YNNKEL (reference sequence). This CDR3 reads CASSPPRGGRNSPLHF. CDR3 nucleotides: TGTGCCAGCAGCCCTCCGCGAGGGGGGCGAAATTCACCCCTCCACTTT.

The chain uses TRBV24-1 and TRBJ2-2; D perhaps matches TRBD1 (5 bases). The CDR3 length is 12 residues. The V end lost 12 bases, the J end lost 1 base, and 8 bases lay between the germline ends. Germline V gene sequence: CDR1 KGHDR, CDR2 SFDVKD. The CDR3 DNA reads TGTGCCGCGCAGGGGAACACCGGGGAGCTGTTTTTT. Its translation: CAAQGNTGELFF.

CDR3 sequence: CASSPGQGINSPLHF. In DNA form, the CDR3 reads TGTGCCAGCTCACCGGGACAGGGAATTAATTCACCCCTCCACTTT. The chain carries TRBV18 and TRBJ1-6; TRBD1 matches at 9 bases. V dropped 3 bases and J dropped 6; count of bases not matched to a gene: 3. Germline V gene lookup returns CDR1 KGHSH and CDR2 LQKENI. The CDR3 sequence is 15 residues long.

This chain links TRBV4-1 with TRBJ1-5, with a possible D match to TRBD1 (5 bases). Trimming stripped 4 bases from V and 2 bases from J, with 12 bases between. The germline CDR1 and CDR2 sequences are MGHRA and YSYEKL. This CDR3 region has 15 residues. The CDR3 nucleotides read TGCGCCAGCAGCCCCGCAGGGAAAGGCAATCAGCCCCAGCATTTT. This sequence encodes CASSPAGKGNQPQHF.

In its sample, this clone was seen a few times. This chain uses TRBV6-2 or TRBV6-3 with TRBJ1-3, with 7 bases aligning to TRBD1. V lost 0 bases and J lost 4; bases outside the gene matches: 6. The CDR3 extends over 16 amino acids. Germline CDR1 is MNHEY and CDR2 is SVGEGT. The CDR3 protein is CASSYSTGHGGNTIYF. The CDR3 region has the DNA TGTGCCAGCAGTTACTCGACAGGGCATGGAGGAAACACCATATATTTT.

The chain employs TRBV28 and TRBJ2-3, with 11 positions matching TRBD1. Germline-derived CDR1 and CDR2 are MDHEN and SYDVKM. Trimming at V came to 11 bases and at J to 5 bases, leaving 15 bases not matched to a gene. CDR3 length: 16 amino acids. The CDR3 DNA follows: TGTGCCTCTCGTACCTTCTCCGGGACAGGGGGAGATACGCAGTATTTT. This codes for CASRTFSGTGGDTQYF.

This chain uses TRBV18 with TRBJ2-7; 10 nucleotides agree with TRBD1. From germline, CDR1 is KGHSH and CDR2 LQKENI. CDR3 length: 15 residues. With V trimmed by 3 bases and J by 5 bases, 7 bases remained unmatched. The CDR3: CASSPVGQGVDEQYF. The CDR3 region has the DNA TGTGCCAGCTCACCGGTCGGACAGGGGGTCGACGAGCAGTACTTC.

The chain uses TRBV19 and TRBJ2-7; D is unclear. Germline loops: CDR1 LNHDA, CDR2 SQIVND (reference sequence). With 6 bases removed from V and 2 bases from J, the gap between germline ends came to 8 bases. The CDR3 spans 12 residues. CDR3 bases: TGTGCCAGTAGCGGACCCGCCTACGAGCAGTACTTC. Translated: CASSGPAYEQYF.

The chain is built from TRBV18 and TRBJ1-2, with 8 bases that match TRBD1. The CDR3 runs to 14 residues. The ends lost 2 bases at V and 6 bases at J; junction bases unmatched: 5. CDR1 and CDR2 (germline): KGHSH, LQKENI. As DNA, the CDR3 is TGTGCCAGCTCACCATGGCAGGGGGCCGATGGCTACACCTTC. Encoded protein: CASSPWQGADGYTF.